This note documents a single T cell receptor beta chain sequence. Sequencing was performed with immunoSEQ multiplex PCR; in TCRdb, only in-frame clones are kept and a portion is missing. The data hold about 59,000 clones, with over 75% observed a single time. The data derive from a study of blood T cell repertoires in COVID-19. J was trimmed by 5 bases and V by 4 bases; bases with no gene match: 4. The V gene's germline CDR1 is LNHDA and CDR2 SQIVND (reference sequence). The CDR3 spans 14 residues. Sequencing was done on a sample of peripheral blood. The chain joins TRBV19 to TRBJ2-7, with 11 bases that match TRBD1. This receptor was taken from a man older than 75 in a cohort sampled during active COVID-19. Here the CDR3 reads CASSRGQGEDEQYF. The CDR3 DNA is TGTGCCAGTAGTAGGGGACAGGGGGAAGACGAGCAGTACTTC. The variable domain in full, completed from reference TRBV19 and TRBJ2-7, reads DGGITQSPKYLFRKEGQNVTLSCEQNLNHDAMYWYRQDPGQGLRLIYYSQIVNDFQKGDIAEGYSVSREKKESFPLTVTSAQKNPTAFYLCASSRGQGEDEQYFGPGTRLTVT.